This T cell receptor (beta chain) was documented in a study of blood T cell repertoires in COVID-19. The wider study: Both acute and convalescent COVID-19 samples were obtained from the United States, Italy and Spain. The analysed material was cDNA or gDNA that came from T cells, B-cell-depleted T cells, or PBMCs.

Germline V gene sequence: CDR1 SGHRS, CDR2 YFSETQ. This CDR3 comprises 14 residues. V dropped 6 bases and J dropped 3; count of bases not matched to a gene: 4. Sequencing was performed with immunoSEQ multiplex PCR; in TCRdb, only in-frame clones are kept and a portion is missing. In the table there are tens of thousands of clones, around 83% of which are singletons. The sequence was collected from a man aged 50 to 60 with acute or convalescent COVID-19. The sample comprised peripheral blood. V and J are TRBV5-1 and TRBJ2-1; 9 bases map to TRBD2. CDR3 sequence (DNA): TGCGCCAGCATAGCGGGAGCTGGCTACAATGAGCAGTTCTTC. Its translation is CASIAGAGYNEQFF.